The 20 T cell receptor beta chains below all came from one sample that was sequenced in a study of blood T cell repertoires in COVID-19. TCRdb's copy holds only in-frame clones and misses some; the assay was immunoSEQ multiplex PCR. Among some 100,000 clones listed, 82% were seen once. What was sequenced was peripheral blood. Receptor source: a man aged 50 or older with active or convalescent COVID-19.

V gene TRBV6-1 combines with J gene TRBJ1-5, with 9 bases that match TRBD1. J gave up 9 bases and V 0 bases, and 6 bases lay outside the gene matches. This CDR3 spans 15 amino acids. Per the germline V gene, CDR1 is MNHNS and CDR2 is SASEGT. The CDR3 reads CASSEAGTGYGPQHF. The CDR3 DNA follows: TGTGCCAGCAGTGAAGCGGGGACAGGGTATGGGCCCCAGCATTTT.

The gene calls are TRBV28 and TRBJ2-2; TRBD1 matches at 9 bases. Germline V gene sequence: CDR1 MDHEN, CDR2 SYDVKM. J lost 0 bases, V lost 8 bases, and 7 bases had no gene match. CDR3 length equals 16 residues. CDR3 sequence (DNA): TGTGCCAGCCTTGTAGGACAGGGGACGAACACCGGGGAGCTGTTTTTT. Protein: CASLVGQGTNTGELFF.

V usage is TRBV18 and J usage is TRBJ2-7; 7 bases agree with TRBD1. From germline, CDR1 is KGHSH and CDR2 LQKENI. CDR3 size: 13 residues. Trimming removed 6 bases from V and 4 bases from J; junction bases left unmatched: 6. The CDR3 sequence: CASSRTGGYEQYF. CDR3 coding DNA: TGTGCCAGCTCGCGGACAGGTGGTTACGAGCAGTACTTC. The full variable domain, in which reference TRBV18 and TRBJ2-7 provide the parts outside the CDR3, is NAGVMQNPRHLVRRRGQEARLRCSPMKGHSHVYWYRQLPEEGLKFMVYLQKENIIDESGMPKERFSAEFPKEGPSILRIQQVVRGDSAAYFCASSRTGGYEQYFGPGTRLTVT.

This chain uses TRBV9 with TRBJ2-1; TRBD2 matches 9 bases. Per germline, CDR1 SGDLS and CDR2 YYNGEE. Losses at the gene ends were 0 bases for V and 6 bases for J; bases not matched to a gene: 10. The CDR3 spans 17 residues. CDR3 amino acids: CASSVAPGAGGLNEQFF. The CDR3 DNA reads TGTGCCAGCAGCGTAGCCCCAGGGGCGGGGGGGCTCAATGAGCAGTTCTTC.

The rearrangement links TRBV18 to TRBJ2-5; a weak D match, TRBD1 (5 bases). Germline V gene lookup returns CDR1 KGHSH and CDR2 LQKENI. V was shortened by 2 bases and J by 2 bases, with 9 bases between the two germline ends. This CDR3 has 14 residues. CDR3 in amino acids: CASSPYTGQETQYF. The CDR3, as DNA: TGTGCCAGCTCACCATATACAGGACAAGAGACCCAGTACTTC.

On this clone: The identical CDR3 is also encoded by other nucleotide sequences in the sample. The chain couples TRBV2 to TRBJ2-7; TRBD1 is a possible D gene (5 bases). This CDR3 region has 11 residues. The germline V and J ends were trimmed by 6 bases and 3 bases, with 6 bases remaining between them. The germline V gene has CDR1 SNHLY and CDR2 FYNNEI. CDR3 bases: TGTGCCAGCAGGCAGGGCTACGAGCAGTACTTC. Translation gives CASRQGYEQYF.

This chain joins TRBV3-1 (or the pseudogene TRBV3-2) and TRBJ1-3; possible D gene TRBD1, 5 bases. The germline V gene encodes CDR1 LGHDT and CDR2 YNNKEL (reference sequence). The V end was cut by 0 bases, the J end by 9 bases, with 9 bases between. The CDR3 consists of 13 residues. CDR3 sequence reads: CASSQEAGRTIYF. In nucleotides, the CDR3 is TGTGCCAGCAGCCAAGAAGCGGGGCGCACCATATATTTT.

The rearrangement links TRBV6-5 to TRBJ1-2, with D possibly matching TRBD1 (6 bases). This CDR3 contains 14 residues. CDR1 is MNHEY and CDR2 is SVGAGI in the germline V gene. Trimming stripped 0 bases from V and 6 bases from J, with 11 bases between. In nucleotides, the CDR3 is TGTGCCAGCAGTTACTCGGGGGGGCCGAATGGCTACACCTTC. Residues: CASSYSGGPNGYTF.

V gene TRBV28 combines with J gene TRBJ2-2; maybe TRBD2 (5 bases). The CDR3 covers 15 residues. Germline V gene data show CDR1 as MDHEN and CDR2 as SYDVKM. Trimming pared 2 bases from V and 2 bases from J, leaving 9 bases between. CDR3 in amino acids: CASSLGLLNTGELFF. DNA of the CDR3: TGTGCCAGCAGTTTAGGACTTCTAAACACCGGGGAGCTGTTTTTT.

The chain links TRBV15 to TRBJ2-2; the D gene is possibly TRBD1 (6 bases). The V end lost 5 bases, the J end lost 4 bases, and 14 bases lay between the germline ends. CDR3 length: 15 residues. Germline values: CDR1 LNHNV, CDR2 YYDKDF (reference sequence). CDR3 amino acids: CATSFGGHSTGELFF. Here the CDR3 DNA reads TGTGCCACCAGCTTTGGGGGACATTCCACCGGGGAGCTGTTTTTT.

This chain uses TRBV18 with TRBJ2-1, with 7 positions matching TRBD1. The germline V gene encodes CDR1 KGHSH and CDR2 LQKENI. V gave up 4 bases and J gave up 3 bases; unmatched junction bases: 18. CDR3 length: 19 residues. The CDR3 spells CASSLSEGNRGAGYNEQFF. The CDR3 DNA reads TGTGCCAGCTCACTGTCAGAGGGTAACAGGGGCGCGGGCTACAATGAGCAGTTCTTC.

The rearrangement uses TRBV14 and TRBJ1-6, with 9 nucleotides matching TRBD1. V trimming: 4 bases; J trimming: 9 bases; junction bases outside the gene matches: 10. From germline, CDR1 is SGHDN and CDR2 FVKESK. This CDR3 is 16 amino acids long. The CDR3 DNA reads TGTGCCAGCAGCCCTTTGGACAGGGGAGGTGGTTCACCCCTCCACTTT. This sequence encodes CASSPLDRGGGSPLHF.

The CDR3 spells CASSDRLLVGSGANVLTF. The DNA of the CDR3 is TGTGCCAGCAGTGACCGACTACTCGTGGGCTCTGGGGCCAACGTCCTGACTTTC. The chain is built from TRBV6-2 or TRBV6-3 and TRBJ2-6; the D gene is possibly TRBD2 (5 bases). The CDR3 has 18 amino acids. Germline CDR1 is MNHEY and CDR2 is SVGEGT. The V end was cut by 5 bases, the J end by 0 bases, with 17 bases between.

This clone was seen a handful of times. The J gene is TRBJ2-1, the V gene TRBV7-8; 13 positions match TRBD2. Germline lookup yields CDR1 SGHVS and CDR2 FQNEAQ. The ends lost 3 bases at V and 6 bases at J; junction bases unmatched: 5. The CDR3 sequence is 16 residues long. In nucleotides, the CDR3 is TGTGCCAGCAGCTTTAGGACTAGCGGGGGATTCAATGAGCAGTTCTTC. Translation gives CASSFRTSGGFNEQFF.

CDR3 loop: CASSSIGGNAEAFF. CDR3 in DNA: TGTGCCAGTAGTAGCATCGGAGGAAACGCTGAAGCTTTCTTT. The rearrangement uses TRBV19 and TRBJ1-1, with D unresolved. The germline gives CDR1 LNHDA, CDR2 SQIVND (reference sequence). V lost 4 bases, J lost 6 bases, and 15 bases lay in between. The CDR3 loop spans 14 amino acids.

To note about this clone: This sample also contains other DNA sequences that code for the same CDR3. J is TRBJ2-5 and V is TRBV29-1, with 10 bases identical to TRBD1. The germline CDR1 and CDR2 sequences are SQVTM and ANQGSEA. The CDR3 totals 13 residues. V lost 5 bases to trimming and J lost 4 bases; unmatched junction nucleotides: 4. The CDR3 here is CSVRQGAGETQYF. In DNA form, the CDR3 reads TGCAGCGTTAGACAGGGGGCCGGAGAGACCCAGTACTTC.

The chain employs TRBV10-3 and TRBJ2-1; TRBD2 agrees at 13 bases. The V gene end was trimmed by 2 bases and the J gene end by 9 bases; junction bases not matched to a gene: 4. In germline, CDR1 is ENHRY, CDR2 SYGVKD. The CDR3 runs to 15 residues. The CDR3 nucleotides read TGTGCCATCAGTGAGGGGACTAGCGGGGTTGGTGAGCAGTTCTTC. Its translation is CAISEGTSGVGEQFF.

The chain employs TRBV30 and TRBJ2-1; TRBD2 agrees at 10 bases. The CDR3 has 18 residues. Trimming cost V 0 bases and J 3 bases; bases outside gene matches: 11. Germline-derived CDR1 and CDR2 are GTSNPN and SVGIG (reference sequence). CDR3 DNA sequence: TGTGCCTGGAGTGTAAGGCTAGCGGGGGCCTACTTCTACAATGAGCAGTTCTTC. It specifies CAWSVRLAGAYFYNEQFF. The whole variable domain, filled in from reference TRBV30 and TRBJ2-1, reads SQTIHQWPATLVQPVGSPLSLECTVEGTSNPNLYWYRQAAGRGLQLLFYSVGIGQISSEVPQNLSASRPQDRQFILSSKKLLLSDSGFYLCAWSVRLAGAYFYNEQFFGPGTRLTVL.

A few counts support this clone. The chain joins TRBV19 to TRBJ1-2; 11 bases are a match to TRBD1. Germline V gives CDR1 LNHDA, CDR2 SQIVND (reference sequence). The CDR3 sequence is 14 residues long. V was pared by 10 bases and J by 7 bases, with 11 bases of the junction left unmatched. DNA for the CDR3: TGTGCCACCACATCCGGGACAGGGGGAGGTGGCTACACCTTC. Its translation is CATTSGTGGGGYTF.

This chain joins TRBV5-1 and TRBJ2-1; D is perhaps TRBD1 (6 bases). Germline V gene sequence: CDR1 SGHRS, CDR2 YFSETQ. The CDR3 contains 16 residues. V lost 4 bases and J lost 0, with 14 bases in between. The CDR3 reads CASSRAGQSSYNEQFF. CDR3 bases: TGCGCCAGCAGCCGAGCCGGACAGAGCTCCTACAATGAGCAGTTCTTC.